The TCR beta chain under discussion was sequenced for a study of blood T cell repertoires in COVID-19. Study background: Acute-phase and convalescent COVID-19 samples originated in the United States, Italy and Spain.

CDR1 and CDR2 (germline): LNHNV, YYDKDF (reference sequence). V was clipped by 0 bases and J by 0 bases, with 11 bases between them. The CDR3 is 16 residues long. Per the authors' pipeline: Counts of nucleated cells, estimated from reference gene primer amplification, were obtained. Sequencing was performed with immunoSEQ multiplex PCR; in TCRdb, only in-frame clones are kept and a portion is missing. V and J calls plus clone size are reproduced from that table; the DNA served to infer D and trimming. This table has around 250,000 clones, almost 90% appearing once. One Seattle source followed patients from active infection through their disease course.

Sequenced material: peripheral blood. The V gene is TRBV15, the J gene TRBJ1-2; possible D gene TRBD1, 5 bases. This receptor was taken from a woman aged 55-70 years with COVID-19, enrolled during active disease. The CDR3 sequence: CATSRELGGANYGYTF. The CDR3 coding sequence is TGTGCCACCAGCAGAGAATTGGGGGGAGCTAACTATGGCTACACCTTC.